The clone carrying this TCR beta chain was recorded only once. This sample was included in a study of blood T cell repertoires in COVID-19. Study at large: COVID-19 samples, acute and convalescent, were from the United States, Italy and Spain.

Method: immunoSEQ multiplex PCR; TCRdb's copy keeps in-frame clones and lacks some. This sample has some 70,000 clones; around 89% occur once, and the top ten carry roughly 0.58%. The material sequenced was peripheral blood. The receptor's source is a man in his sixties with acute or convalescent COVID-19.

The CDR3 region has the DNA TGTGCCAGCACCCTGGGACAGAATTATGGCTACACCTTC. Protein: CASTLGQNYGYTF. The gene calls are TRBV12-3 or TRBV12-4 and TRBJ1-2; 7 bases match TRBD1. The CDR3 has 13 amino acids. With V trimmed by 7 bases and J by 5 bases, 7 bases remained unmatched.